In this sample, the clone carrying this T cell receptor beta chain turned up a few times. Its target is unknown. Between the trimmed V and J ends, which lost 1 base and 6 bases, there was a span of 10 bases. Germline V gene sequence: CDR1 SGHTA, CDR2 FQGNSA. This CDR3 spans 13 amino acids. This entry comes from a study of regulatory T cells in long-lasting Graves disease. Regarding the study as a whole: Patients with persistent disease shared 2,741 public clonotypes, outpacing the roughly 870 shared by new patients.

As to time point: newly diagnosed GD, antithyroid drugs for less than 3 months. Following extraction of RNA from PBMCs, that RNA was used to make the TCR library. In building TCR beta libraries, iRepertoire HTBI primers were used together with Arm-PCR of CDR3 regions. One entry per CDR3 protein results from TCRdb running MiXCR on the multiplex PCR reads. This sample has around 400,000 distinct CDR3 sequences; approximately 16% occur once, and the top ten carry about 7.6%. These same data were also listed under a study on T cells in Graves' hyperthyroidism and ophthalmopathy. As reported in that work: Uncontrolled infection, other autoimmune disease, pregnancy or lactation disqualified patients from enrolment. In validation, the model predicted ophthalmopathy. These predictions came a median approximately six months before onset.

The source is a woman aged 40 to 50 with Graves disease. Material: peripheral blood mononuclear cells (PBMCs), obtained at new diagnosis, from a patient treated with antithyroid drugs. The V call is TRBV7-2, the J call TRBJ2-7, with no clear D. The CDR3: CASSLGGRTEQYF. The CDR3 DNA follows: TGTGCCAGCAGCTTAGGGGGTCGGACCGAGCAGTACTTC.